A single sample is the source of the 15 T cell receptor beta chains below, sequenced in a study of blood T cell repertoires in COVID-19. Here immunoSEQ multiplex PCR was the method, and the copy in TCRdb shows in-frame clones only, minus some. The sample holds 200,000 to 250,000 clones, approximately 86% seen once. Source material: peripheral blood. These receptors were taken from a woman aged 70-85 years with active or convalescent COVID-19.

This chain connects TRBV5-6 to TRBJ1-4; possible D gene TRBD1, 5 bases. This CDR3 region has 16 residues. The germline V gene encodes CDR1 SGHDT and CDR2 YYEEEE. V lost 4 bases, J lost 3 bases, and 16 bases lay in between. The DNA of the CDR3 is TGTGCCAGCAGCCCTTCCGGGGGGAAGTCTAATGAAAAACTGTTTTTT. This sequence encodes CASSPSGGKSNEKLFF.

The CDR3 region is CASSIGRQPSTIYF. CDR3 nucleotides: TGTGCCAGTAGTATTGGGCGACAGCCAAGCACCATATATTTT. This chain links TRBV19 with TRBJ1-3; tentatively, D is TRBD1 (5 bases). Germline V gene lookup returns CDR1 LNHDA and CDR2 SQIVND (reference sequence). The CDR3 is 14 amino acids. Trimming left V 3 bases short and J 9 bases short, with 15 bases between.

The chain employs TRBV3-1 (or the pseudogene TRBV3-2) and TRBJ1-4; D perhaps matches TRBD1 (6 bases). Trimming took off 5 bases at V and 0 bases at J, with 10 bases between the two ends. Germline loops: CDR1 LGHDT, CDR2 YNNKEL (reference sequence). CDR3 length: 15 amino acids. Here the CDR3 DNA reads TGTGCCAGCAGCTATACAGGGTCAACTAATGAAAAACTGTTTTTT. It translates to CASSYTGSTNEKLFF.

This clone showed up just once. The chain couples TRBV4-1 to TRBJ1-6; the match to TRBD1 covers 8 bases. The V segment lost 7 bases and the J segment 7 bases; nucleotides outside the gene matches: 12. This CDR3 region has 16 residues. The V gene's germline CDR1 is MGHRA and CDR2 YSYEKL. CDR3 sequence reads: CASIARVGQVNSPLHF. CDR3 coding DNA: TGCGCCAGCATCGCGAGGGTGGGACAGGTAAATTCACCCCTCCACTTT.

The chain recombines TRBV10-1 with TRBJ1-1, with a tentative D call TRBD1 (5 bases). The CDR3 consists of 14 residues. CDR1 and CDR2 (germline): WNHNN, SYGVQD (reference sequence). V was clipped by 1 base and J by 1 base, with 7 bases between them. CDR3 protein: CASSEFTGNTEAFF. CDR3 DNA: TGCGCCAGCAGTGAGTTTACAGGGAACACTGAAGCTTTCTTT.

The chain uses TRBV6-1 and TRBJ2-2; D is possibly TRBD1 (5 bases). V shed 6 bases and J shed 5 bases, with 19 bases lying between them. CDR3 length: 16 residues. Per germline, CDR1 MNHNS and CDR2 SASEGT. The CDR3 DNA sequence: TGTGCCAGCAGGGAACCAGGGTCGAAGGGGACCGGGGAGCTGTTTTTT. It is translated as CASREPGSKGTGELFF.

This chain joins TRBV6-2 or TRBV6-3 and TRBJ1-1; 7 bases are a match to TRBD1. The V segment lost 5 bases and the J segment 2 bases; nucleotides outside the gene matches: 5. This CDR3 region has 14 residues. Germline CDR1 is MNHEY and CDR2 is SVGEGT. CDR3 residues: CASSIGTVNTEAFF. For the CDR3, the DNA is TGTGCCAGCAGTATCGGGACAGTTAACACTGAAGCTTTCTTT.

This chain uses TRBV7-9 with TRBJ1-2; 9 positions match TRBD1. Unmatched junction bases numbered 9, after V lost 2 bases and J lost 8 bases. This CDR3 is 15 amino acids long. Looked up from germline, CDR1 is SEHNR and CDR2 is FQNEAQ (reference sequence). The CDR3 DNA reads as TGTGCCAGCAGCTTACCCCCGGACAGGGGTGGGGGCTACACCTTC. This encodes CASSLPPDRGGGYTF.

This clone was recorded once. The gene calls are TRBV19 and TRBJ1-5, with 7 bases that match TRBD1. The CDR3 totals 14 residues. The V and J ends lost 5 bases and 10 bases, in that order; junction bases with no gene match: 11. Germline V gene sequence: CDR1 LNHDA, CDR2 SQIVND (reference sequence). The CDR3 sequence: CASSFGQVRDPQHF. DNA for the CDR3: TGTGCCAGTAGTTTCGGACAGGTACGTGACCCCCAGCATTTT.

The V call is TRBV5-5, the J call TRBJ1-5, with a weak D call TRBD1 (6 bases). V shed 3 bases and J shed 1 base, with 14 bases lying between them. The CDR3 loop spans 16 amino acids. Germline V gene sequence: CDR1 SGHKS, CDR2 YYEKEE (reference sequence). CDR3 DNA sequence: TGTGCCAGCAGCTGGAGGGGGGGGATGAGCAATCAGCCCCAGCATTTT. This sequence encodes CASSWRGGMSNQPQHF.

V and J are TRBV13 and TRBJ1-2; TRBD1 aligns across 7 bases. V lost 3 bases and J lost 4; bases outside the gene matches: 8. Germline CDR1 PRHDT, CDR2 FYEKMQ (reference sequence). The CDR3 runs to 15 residues. The CDR3 sequence is CASSFPLTGAYGYTF. For the CDR3, the DNA is TGTGCCAGCAGCTTTCCCCTCACAGGGGCCTATGGCTACACCTTC. Full variable domain (outside the CDR3, taken from reference TRBV13 and TRBJ1-2): AAGVIQSPRHLIKEKRETATLKCYPIPRHDTVYWYQQGPGQDPQFLISFYEKMQSDKGSIPDRFSAQQFSDYHSELNMSSLELGDSALYFCASSFPLTGAYGYTFGSGTRLTVV.

The J gene is TRBJ2-3, the V gene TRBV9, with 9 nucleotides matching TRBD1. CDR3 size: 16 residues. The germline gives CDR1 SGDLS, CDR2 YYNGEE. V lost 3 bases and J lost 1; bases outside the gene matches: 6. CDR3 in DNA: TGTGCCAGCAGCGACCCACAGGGGGCCGGCACAGATACGCAGTATTTT. Its translation is CASSDPQGAGTDTQYF.

The chain couples TRBV20-1 to TRBJ2-7; 9 bases agree with TRBD1. Germline V gives CDR1 DFQATT, CDR2 SNEGSKA (reference sequence). Unmatched junction bases numbered 6, after V lost 6 bases and J lost 12 bases. The CDR3 totals 10 residues. The CDR3 sequence is CSAKQGAWYF. In nucleotides, the CDR3 is TGCAGTGCAAAACAGGGGGCATGGTACTTC.

V and J are TRBV7-2 and TRBJ2-7; D is unresolved. V was trimmed by 3 bases and J by 0 bases, leaving 15 bases between them. Germline CDR1 SGHTA, CDR2 FQGNSA. CDR3 length: 16 residues. CDR3 region: CASSFLSAGFSYEQYF. The CDR3 DNA reads as TGTGCCAGCAGCTTTCTATCAGCAGGCTTCTCCTACGAGCAGTACTTC.

The rearrangement joins TRBV3-1 (or the pseudogene TRBV3-2) to TRBJ2-1, with 7 bases identical to TRBD2. CDR1 and CDR2 (germline): LGHDT, YNNKEL (reference sequence). J was trimmed by 5 bases and V by 1 base; bases with no gene match: 5. The CDR3 loop spans 15 amino acids. The CDR3 sequence: CASSQVAGVHNEQFF. The CDR3 DNA is TGTGCCAGCAGCCAAGTTGCGGGGGTCCACAATGAGCAGTTCTTC.